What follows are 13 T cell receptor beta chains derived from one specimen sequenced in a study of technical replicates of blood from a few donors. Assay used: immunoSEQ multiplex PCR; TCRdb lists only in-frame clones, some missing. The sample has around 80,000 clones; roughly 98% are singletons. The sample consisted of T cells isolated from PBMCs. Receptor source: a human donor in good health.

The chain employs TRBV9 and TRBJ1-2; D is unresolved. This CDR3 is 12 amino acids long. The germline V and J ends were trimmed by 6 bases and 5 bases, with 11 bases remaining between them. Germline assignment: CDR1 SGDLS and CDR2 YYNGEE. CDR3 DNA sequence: TGTGCCAGCAATCAGGCAAATTATGGCTACACCTTC. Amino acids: CASNQANYGYTF.

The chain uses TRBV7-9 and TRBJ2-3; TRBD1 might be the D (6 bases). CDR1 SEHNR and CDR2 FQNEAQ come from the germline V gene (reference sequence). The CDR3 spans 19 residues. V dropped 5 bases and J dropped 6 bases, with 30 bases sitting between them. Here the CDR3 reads CASSPGKGGPEKATDTQYF. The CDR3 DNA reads TGTGCCAGCAGCCCAGGGAAAGGGGGACCCGAAAAGGCGACGGATACGCAGTATTTT.

The CDR3, as DNA: TGCAGTGCTATGACAGGAGAAAAACTGTTTTTT. Amino acids: CSAMTGEKLFF. The J gene is TRBJ1-4, the V gene TRBV20-1; perhaps TRBD1 as D (6 bases). The CDR3 spans 11 residues. CDR1 is DFQATT, CDR2 SNEGSKA, per germline (reference sequence). Deletions cut 4 bases from V and 8 bases from J, with 8 bases between.

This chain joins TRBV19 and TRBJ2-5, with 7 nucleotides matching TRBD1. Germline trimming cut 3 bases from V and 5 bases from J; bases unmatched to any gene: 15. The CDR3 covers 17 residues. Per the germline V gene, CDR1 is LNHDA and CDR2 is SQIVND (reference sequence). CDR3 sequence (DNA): TGTGCCAGTAGTATGGTGAACAGGGGCTTGGTGGATGAGACCCAGTACTTC. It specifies CASSMVNRGLVDETQYF.

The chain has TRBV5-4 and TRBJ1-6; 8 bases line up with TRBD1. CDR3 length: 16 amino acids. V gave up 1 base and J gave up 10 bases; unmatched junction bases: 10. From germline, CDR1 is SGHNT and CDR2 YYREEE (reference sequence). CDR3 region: CASSLPRTGQGSPLHF. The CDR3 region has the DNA TGTGCCAGCAGCTTGCCCAGGACAGGGCAGGGGTCACCCCTCCACTTT.

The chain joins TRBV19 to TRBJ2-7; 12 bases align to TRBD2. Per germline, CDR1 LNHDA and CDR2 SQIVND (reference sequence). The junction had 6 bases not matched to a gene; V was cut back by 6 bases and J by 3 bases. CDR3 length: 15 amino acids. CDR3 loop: CASSDRTSGVYEQYF. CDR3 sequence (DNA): TGTGCCAGTAGCGACCGGACTAGCGGGGTCTACGAGCAGTACTTC. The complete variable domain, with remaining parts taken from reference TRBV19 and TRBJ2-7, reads DGGITQSPKYLFRKEGQNVTLSCEQNLNHDAMYWYRQDPGQGLRLIYYSQIVNDFQKGDIAEGYSVSREKKESFPLTVTSAQKNPTAFYLCASSDRTSGVYEQYFGPGTRLTVT.

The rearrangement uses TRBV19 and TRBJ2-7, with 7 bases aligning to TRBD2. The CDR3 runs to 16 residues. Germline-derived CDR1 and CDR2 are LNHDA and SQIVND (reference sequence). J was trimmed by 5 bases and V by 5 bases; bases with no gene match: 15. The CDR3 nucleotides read TGTGCCAGTAGTCTCAGACTAGCTCTCGTTCATGACGAGCAGTACTTC. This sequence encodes CASSLRLALVHDEQYF.

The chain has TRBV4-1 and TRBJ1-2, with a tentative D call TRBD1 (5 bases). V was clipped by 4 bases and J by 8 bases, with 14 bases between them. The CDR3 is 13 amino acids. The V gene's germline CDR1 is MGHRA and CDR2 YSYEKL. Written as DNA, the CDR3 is TGCGCCAGCAGCCGATTCGGAACAGGAGGCTACACCTTC. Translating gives CASSRFGTGGYTF.

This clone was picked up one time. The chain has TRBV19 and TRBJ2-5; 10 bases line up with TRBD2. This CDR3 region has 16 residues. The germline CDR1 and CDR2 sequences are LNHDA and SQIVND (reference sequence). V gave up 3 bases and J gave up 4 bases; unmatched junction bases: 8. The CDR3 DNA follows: TGTGCCAGTAGTATGGTTTCAGCGGGAGGGCGAGAGACCCAGTACTTC. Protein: CASSMVSAGGRETQYF.

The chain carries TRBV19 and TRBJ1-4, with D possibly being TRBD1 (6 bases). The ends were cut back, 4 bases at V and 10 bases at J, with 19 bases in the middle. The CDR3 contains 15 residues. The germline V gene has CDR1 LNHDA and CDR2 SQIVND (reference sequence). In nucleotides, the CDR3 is TGTGCCAGTAGTACCACAGGGTCTGGAAAGGGAAAACTGTTTTTT. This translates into CASSTTGSGKGKLFF.

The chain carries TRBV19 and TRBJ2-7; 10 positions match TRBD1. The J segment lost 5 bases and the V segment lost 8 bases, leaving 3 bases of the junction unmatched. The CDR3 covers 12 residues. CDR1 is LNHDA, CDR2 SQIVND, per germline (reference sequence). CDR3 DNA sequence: TGTGCCAGTGGGACAGGGGACGACGAGCAGTACTTC. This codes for CASGTGDDEQYF.

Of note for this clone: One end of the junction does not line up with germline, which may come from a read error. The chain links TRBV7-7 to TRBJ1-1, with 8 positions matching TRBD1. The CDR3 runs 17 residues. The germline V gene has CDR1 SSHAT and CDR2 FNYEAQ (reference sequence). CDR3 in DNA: TGTGCTAGCAGCCACAGATTCCTCAGGGGGCCGGGCACTGAAGCTTTCTTT. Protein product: CASSHRFLRGPGTEAFF.

The CDR3 DNA is TGTGCCAGCAGTTTATGGGGTCGTACGAGGTCCGGACTAGCCGAATTCAGGGGCTACAATGAGCAGTTCTTC. Residues: CASSLWGRTRSGLAEFRGYNEQFF. This sequence joins TRBV27 and TRBJ2-1; TRBD2 agrees at 8 bases. The CDR3 loop spans 24 amino acids. The ends lost 1 base at V and 3 bases at J; junction bases unmatched: 29. The germline V gene has CDR1 MNHEY and CDR2 SMNVEV (reference sequence).